The entry below gives a single T cell receptor (beta chain) sequence along with its context. The V and J ends lost 4 bases and 8 bases respectively, with 11 bases between them. CDR1 and CDR2 (germline): PRHDT, FYEKMQ (reference sequence). The CDR3 covers 12 residues. These data belong to a study of identifying expanded T cells in peripheral blood. TCRdb's copy holds only in-frame clones and misses some; the assay was immunoSEQ multiplex PCR. The table records about 86,000 clones, roughly 84% of them present only once. The sample comprised blood. The clonotype originates from a person aged 18 to 75 in good health. The V gene is TRBV13, the J gene TRBJ1-1, with D possibly being TRBD1 (5 bases). The CDR3 here is CASSSSGTEAFF. CDR3 DNA: TGTGCCAGCAGCTCCTCCGGGACCGAAGCTTTCTTT.